This T cell receptor (beta chain) was recovered during a study of T cells in Graves' hyperthyroidism and ophthalmopathy. Study-wide background: At the time of initial diagnosis and before any treatment, peripheral blood was collected.

Amplification targeted TCR beta CDR3 regions from RNA transcripts. The HTBI primer set drove a first-round RT-PCR of the TCR CDR3. MiXCR was run by TCRdb on the multiplex PCR reads, yielding one entry per CDR3 protein. This table holds approximately 410,000 distinct CDR3 sequences, under 15% found once. As to this clonotype: The antigen remains unidentified.

From germline, CDR1 is PRHDT and CDR2 FYEKMQ (reference sequence). This CDR3 region has 18 residues. V was pared by 3 bases and J by 3 bases, with 11 bases of the junction left unmatched. Diagnoses rested on clinical symptoms, serum thyroxine and TRAb, thyroid ultrasound and orbital computed tomography. Findings and limits, study-wide: The majority of expanded thyroid clonotypes above 0.001 also appeared in blood.

This chain connects TRBV13 to TRBJ1-3; 10 nucleotides match TRBD1. Sequenced: blood. The receptor's source is a man between 18 and 35 years old with Graves' ophthalmopathy. The CDR3 is CASSFAWDRGLSGNTIYF. As DNA, the CDR3 is TGTGCCAGCAGCTTCGCCTGGGACAGGGGTCTTAGTGGAAACACCATATATTTT.